The rows below give T cell receptor beta chains drawn from one sample of a study of shared clonotypes between healthy human individuals. The method was immunoSEQ multiplex PCR; TCRdb's version includes in-frame clones alone and lacks a portion of them. The data hold about 700,000 clones, with 92% observed a single time. Specimen: naive CD8+ T cells sorted from blood. These receptors came from a man aged 25 to 45 in good health. Both conserved end residues are part of each CDR3. A D gene is named only where the DNA matches it firmly. Clone sizes are given selectively: once, few, many, or a class where the clone is expanded.

v_gene,d_gene,abundance,j_gene,CDR3nt,CDR3aa
TRBV29-1,NA,NA,TRBJ2-5,TGCAGCGTTGCCGGTGTGGTCAACAGGGTCGGCGGTGAGACCCAGTACTTC,CSVAGVVNRVGGETQYF
TRBV20-1,NA,NA,TRBJ2-1,TGCAGTGCTAGTATGGGTGGGGAGCAGTTCTTC,CSASMGGEQFF
TRBV7-8,TRBD2,NA,TRBJ2-7,TGTGCCAGCAGCGGGCGGACAACCACCGGGACTAGCGGGTACTACGAGCAGTACTTC,CASSGRTTTGTSGYYEQYF
TRBV10-3,NA,NA,TRBJ2-3,TGTGCCATCAGGATGGAAACAGATACGCAGTATTTT,CAIRMETDTQYF
TRBV9,TRBD1,NA,TRBJ2-7,TGTGCCAGCAGCCCGACCGGTAATCCCGGACAGGGGGCTTACGAGCAGTACTTC,CASSPTGNPGQGAYEQYF
TRBV27,TRBD2,NA,TRBJ2-1,TGTGCCAGCTCTCTGGGGGTCCAACCGGGGGGCAATGAGCAGTTCTTC,CASSLGVQPGGNEQFF
TRBV9,NA,few,TRBJ2-7,TGTGCCAGCAGCGTAGGAGGGGACTCCTACGAGCAGTACTTC,CASSVGGDSYEQYF
TRBV6-6,TRBD1,NA,TRBJ2-7,TGTGCCAGCTCCCTGACCGGGACAGGGGGCTACGAGCAGTACTTC,CASSLTGTGGYEQYF
TRBV29-1,TRBD1,NA,TRBJ1-1,TGCAGCGTTGAAGGTCCCAGGGGGCATGACACTGAAGCTTTCTTT,CSVEGPRGHDTEAFF
TRBV7-9,NA,NA,TRBJ1-5,TGTGCCAGCAGCTTAGCAGGGTCCAACAATCAGCCCCAGCATTTT,CASSLAGSNNQPQHF
TRBV18,TRBD2,NA,TRBJ2-7,TGTGCCAGCTCACCGAGTAGCCTAGCGGGAGTGGGGGAGCAGTACTTC,CASSPSSLAGVGEQYF
TRBV2,NA,NA,TRBJ2-1,TGTGCCAGCAGGGGGACTGGGAGCTCCTACAATGAGCAGTTCTTC,CASRGTGSSYNEQFF
TRBV28,NA,NA,TRBJ2-5,TGTGCCAGCAGTTTTGGTAGCGATCCTCGGACCCAGTACTTC,CASSFGSDPRTQYF
TRBV11-2,NA,NA,TRBJ1-5,TGTGCCAGCAGCTTAGTGGCAGGGGATCAGCCCCAGCATTTT,CASSLVAGDQPQHF
TRBV27,TRBD1,NA,TRBJ2-7,TGTGCCAGCACCTCCGGGACAGGGGGTGATGAGCAGTACTTC,CASTSGTGGDEQYF